The 13 T cell receptor beta chains presented below share a single source sample, sequenced in a study of T cells after posttransplantation cyclophosphamide. Assay: immunoSEQ multiplex PCR; the TCRdb copy retains only in-frame clones and omits some. The sample carries about 10,000 clones, around 80% recorded once. Cyclophosphamide on days +3 and +4 followed busulfan-fludarabine conditioning and a marrow graft. The starting material was PBMCs, obtained roughly 1,900 days after a stem cell transplant with posttransplant cyclophosphamide. The receptors here all came from a female patient aged 40 to 50 who received an allogeneic stem cell transplant from a related donor, was CMV-positive, and had no GVHD. Part of the T cell pool may stem from the graft donor.

The J gene is TRBJ2-7, the V gene TRBV28, with 8 nucleotides matching TRBD1. J gave up 3 bases and V 5 bases, and 6 bases lay outside the gene matches. This CDR3 has 14 residues. Germline V gives CDR1 MDHEN, CDR2 SYDVKM. CDR3 nucleotides: TGTGCCAGCAGTGGACAGGGTAGGAGCTACGAGCAGTACTTC. Protein sequence: CASSGQGRSYEQYF.

This clone was recorded a few times. V is TRBV4-2 and J is TRBJ1-6; unclear D gene. The germline V and J ends were trimmed by 0 bases and 5 bases, with 11 bases remaining between them. Per germline, CDR1 LGHNA and CDR2 YNFKEQ. The CDR3 length is 16 residues. CDR3: CASSQDLAGDNSPLHF. The CDR3 DNA follows: TGTGCCAGCAGCCAAGATCTCGCAGGTGATAATTCACCCCTCCACTTT.

The chain is built from TRBV2 and TRBJ2-2; 12 positions agree with TRBD2. The CDR3 consists of 17 residues. V lost 2 bases and J lost 4; bases outside the gene matches: 5. Germline V gene data show CDR1 as SNHLY and CDR2 as FYNNEI. CDR3 sequence reads: CASSEQGLAGITGELFF. CDR3 sequence (DNA): TGTGCCAGCAGTGAACAGGGACTAGCGGGTATCACCGGGGAGCTGTTTTTT.

The rearrangement links TRBV29-1 to TRBJ2-2, with TRBD2 matching over 8 bases. The germline V gene has CDR1 SQVTM and CDR2 ANQGSEA. This CDR3 contains 15 residues. The J segment lost 1 base and the V segment lost 7 bases, leaving 8 bases of the junction unmatched. CDR3 nucleotides: TGCAGCGCTCTGAGGGCGGGGGGGAACACCGGGGAGCTGTTTTTT. Its translation is CSALRAGGNTGELFF.

This sequence joins TRBV2 and TRBJ1-1; weak D call: TRBD1 (5 bases). Germline V gene sequence: CDR1 SNHLY, CDR2 FYNNEI. CDR3 length: 12 amino acids. Trimming cost V 10 bases and J 3 bases, with 12 bases left between them. In DNA, the CDR3 is TGTGCCATCGTAGACAGTTACACTGAAGCTTTCTTT. This encodes CAIVDSYTEAFF.

The rearrangement links TRBV28 to TRBJ2-3; tentatively, D is TRBD2 (6 bases). Germline CDR1 is MDHEN and CDR2 is SYDVKM. Deletions cut 7 bases from V and 9 bases from J, with 14 bases between. The CDR3 has 12 residues. The CDR3 sequence is CASTPPRGTQYF. CDR3 DNA sequence: TGTGCCAGCACTCCCCCGCGGGGAACGCAGTATTTT.

The CDR3 spells CAIRDSVSGNTIYF. CDR3 nucleotide sequence: TGTGCCATCAGGGACAGCGTCTCTGGAAACACCATATATTTT. This sequence joins TRBV10-3 and TRBJ1-3; D may be TRBD1 (6 bases). Looked up from germline, CDR1 is ENHRY and CDR2 is SYGVKD. This CDR3 comprises 14 residues. Trimming stripped 6 bases from V and 0 bases from J, with 9 bases between.

This chain joins TRBV10-3 and TRBJ1-5; D is perhaps TRBD1 (5 bases). Germline V CDR1 and CDR2: ENHRY, SYGVKD. The CDR3 is 17 amino acids. Trimming took 2 bases from V and 0 from J, leaving 14 bases between them. The CDR3 nucleotides are TGTGCCATCAGTGAGAATCCAGTAGGGGTTAGCAATCAGCCCCAGCATTTT. Protein sequence: CAISENPVGVSNQPQHF.

This rearrangement joins TRBV13 to TRBJ2-3; the match to TRBD1 covers 7 bases. V dropped 4 bases and J dropped 2; count of bases not matched to a gene: 9. CDR1 is PRHDT and CDR2 is FYEKMQ in the germline V gene (reference sequence). CDR3 length: 16 residues. The CDR3 here is CASSSGTALTTDTQYF. The CDR3 coding sequence is TGTGCCAGCAGCTCCGGGACAGCCCTAACCACAGATACGCAGTATTTT.

There are a few counts of this clone. The CDR3 protein is CASSSLAGGGYEQYF. The CDR3 region has the DNA TGTGCCAGCAGTTCCCTAGCGGGGGGAGGCTACGAGCAGTACTTC. The chain links TRBV6-5 to TRBJ2-7, with TRBD2 matching over 11 bases. This CDR3 has 15 amino acids. V lost 4 bases, J lost 3 bases, and 5 bases stayed unmatched. Per the germline V gene, CDR1 is MNHEY and CDR2 is SVGAGI.

In the case of this clone: The junction shows a germline mismatch at one end, possibly a read error. V gene TRBV7-7 combines with J gene TRBJ2-5, with 11 bases that match TRBD2. The germline V gene has CDR1 SSHAT and CDR2 FNYEAQ (reference sequence). This CDR3 is 15 amino acids long. Here the CDR3 DNA reads TGTGCTAGCAGCTTGGGACTAGCGGCTCAAGAGACCCAGTACTTC. Translation gives CASSLGLAAQETQYF.

This clone is a singleton in its sample. The chain is built from TRBV4-1 and TRBJ2-1; D is perhaps TRBD2 (6 bases). This CDR3 is built from 17 residues. Trimming shortened V by 0 bases and J by 3 bases, and 15 bases separated the two germline ends. The germline V gene encodes CDR1 MGHRA and CDR2 YSYEKL. The CDR3 DNA reads as TGCGCCAGCAGCCAAGAAGCTTTTAGCGGATACTACAATGAGCAGTTCTTC. Encoded protein: CASSQEAFSGYYNEQFF.

This clone was seen only a few times. As DNA, the CDR3 is TGTGCCAGCAGCTTAGCGGGTCCCGACTCCGGGGAGCTGTTTTTT. It is translated as CASSLAGPDSGELFF. This chain uses TRBV7-9 with TRBJ2-2; D uncertain. Germline V lookup: CDR1 SEHNR, CDR2 FQNEAQ (reference sequence). V dropped 0 bases and J dropped 6 bases, with 11 bases sitting between them. This CDR3 region has 15 residues. The complete variable domain, with remaining parts taken from reference TRBV7-9 and TRBJ2-2, reads DTGVSQNPRHKITKRGQNVTFRCDPISEHNRLYWYRQTLGQGPEFLTYFQNEAQLEKSRLLSDRFSAERPKGSFSTLEIQRTEQGDSAMYLCASSLAGPDSGELFFGEGSRLTVL.